The clone carrying this TCR beta chain was counted between two and nine times. The data stem from a study of early stage breast cancer tumors. With 6 bases clipped from V and 2 bases from J, the junction kept 9 bases outside the gene matches. The CDR3 is 15 amino acids. Germline-derived CDR1 and CDR2 are MNHEY and SVGAGI. Assay used: immunoSEQ multiplex PCR; TCRdb lists only in-frame clones, some missing. The table records about 30,000 clones, roughly two thirds of them present only once. This sequence was found in a person in their fifties with breast cancer. The chain combines TRBV6-5 with TRBJ1-2; TRBD1 agrees at 7 bases. The source material was blood. The CDR3: CASSRLGTVNYGYTF. For the CDR3, the DNA is TGTGCCAGCAGCCGCCTCGGGACAGTCAACTATGGCTACACCTTC.